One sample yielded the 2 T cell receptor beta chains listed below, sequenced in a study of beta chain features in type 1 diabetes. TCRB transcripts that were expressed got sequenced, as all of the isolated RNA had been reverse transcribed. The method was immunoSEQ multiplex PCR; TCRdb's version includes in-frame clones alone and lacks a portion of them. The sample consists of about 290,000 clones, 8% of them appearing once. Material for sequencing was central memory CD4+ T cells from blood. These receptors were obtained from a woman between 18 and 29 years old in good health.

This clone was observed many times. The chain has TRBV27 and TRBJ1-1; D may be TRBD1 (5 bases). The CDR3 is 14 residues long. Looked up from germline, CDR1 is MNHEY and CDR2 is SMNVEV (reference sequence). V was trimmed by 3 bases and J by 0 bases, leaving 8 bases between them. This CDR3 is CASSFHRLNTEAFF. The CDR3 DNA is TGTGCCAGCAGTTTCCACAGGTTGAACACTGAAGCTTTCTTT.

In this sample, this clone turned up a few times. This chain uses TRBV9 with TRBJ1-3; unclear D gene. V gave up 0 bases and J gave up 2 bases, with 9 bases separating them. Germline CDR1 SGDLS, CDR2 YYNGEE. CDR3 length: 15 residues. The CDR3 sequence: CASSVAGGAGNTIYF. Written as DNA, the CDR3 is TGTGCCAGCAGCGTAGCTGGTGGAGCTGGAAACACCATATATTTT. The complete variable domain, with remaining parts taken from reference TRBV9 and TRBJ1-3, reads DSGVTQTPKHLITATGQRVTLRCSPRSGDLSVYWYQQSLDQGLQFLIQYYNGEERAKGNILERFSAQQFPDLHSELNLSSLELGDSALYFCASSVAGGAGNTIYFGEGSWLTVV.